These 3 T cell receptor beta chains originate from one sample sequenced in a study of blood T cell repertoires in COVID-19. Using immunoSEQ multiplex PCR, the repertoire was profiled, and TCRdb retains in-frame clones only, with some absent. Of roughly 260,000 clones in the sample, about 87% were seen once. Material: peripheral blood. The source is a man between 60 and 75 years old who had recovered from COVID-19.

The chain joins TRBV9 to TRBJ1-1; D not certain. CDR1 is SGDLS and CDR2 is YYNGEE in the germline V gene. This CDR3 region has 16 residues. V was pared by 4 bases and J by 1 base, with 17 bases between. In DNA, the CDR3 is TGTGCCAGCAGCCGCCAGGCAGGAATTCAGAACACTGAAGCTTTCTTT. Translating gives CASSRQAGIQNTEAFF.

This clone occurred once. As DNA, the CDR3 is TGTGCCAGCAGCCAAGGGCTGGGGGCGAATGAAAAACTGTTTTTT. This gives the protein CASSQGLGANEKLFF. V usage is TRBV4-2 and J usage is TRBJ1-4; D might be TRBD1 (6 bases). This CDR3 spans 15 amino acids. V was trimmed by 1 base and J by 5 bases, leaving 11 bases between them. The germline V gene has CDR1 LGHNA and CDR2 YNFKEQ.

V usage is TRBV21-1 and J usage is TRBJ1-2; the table's D call, TRBD1, has no DNA check behind it. TRBV21-1 is a listed pseudogene. The CDR3 runs to 12 residues. The CDR3 nucleotides read TGTGCCAGCAGTGACAGGGGGAAAGGCTACACCTTC. This gives the protein CASSDRGKGYTF.